Listed here are 27 T cell receptor beta chains from one sample, sequenced in a study of blood T cell repertoires in COVID-19. TCRdb's copy holds only in-frame clones and misses some; the assay was immunoSEQ multiplex PCR. In the table there are roughly 40,000 clones, about 82% of which are singletons. Sequencing was performed on peripheral blood. Every receptor here comes from a man between 65 and 79 years old with acute or convalescent COVID-19.

The rearrangement links TRBV6-5 to TRBJ1-5, with a weak D call TRBD1 (5 bases). V lost 5 bases, J lost 6 bases, and 14 bases lay in between. Germline V gene data show CDR1 as MNHEY and CDR2 as SVGAGI. The CDR3 totals 14 residues. The CDR3 sequence: CASSTRGGGQPQHF. The CDR3 DNA reads TGTGCCAGCAGTACACGCGGGGGAGGTCAGCCCCAGCATTTT.

The chain combines TRBV4-3 with TRBJ2-1; D perhaps matches TRBD1 (5 bases). The length of the CDR3 is 15 residues. The V end lost 4 bases, the J end lost 4 bases, and 14 bases lay between the germline ends. CDR1 is LGHNA, CDR2 YSLEER, per germline. The CDR3, as DNA: TGCGCCAGCAGCCTATCCAGGGAAGGGTACAATGAGCAGTTCTTC. This gives the protein CASSLSREGYNEQFF.

The chain carries TRBV3-1 (or the pseudogene TRBV3-2) and TRBJ1-4; no definite D call. Germline V CDR1 and CDR2: LGHDT, YNNKEL (reference sequence). CDR3 length: 15 amino acids. V lost 4 bases and J lost 5, with 14 bases in between. The CDR3 coding sequence is TGTGCCAGCAGCCCAGGAGGCTCACAGAATGAAAAACTGTTTTTT. Protein: CASSPGGSQNEKLFF.

The chain carries TRBV18 and TRBJ1-1; D gene ambiguous. The V end was cut by 1 base, the J end by 5 bases, with 14 bases between. The CDR3 extends over 15 amino acids. The germline CDR1 and CDR2 sequences are KGHSH and LQKENI. The CDR3 DNA reads TGTGCCAGCTCACCACTTGACGGGAGGGCGACTGAAGCTTTCTTT. Amino acids: CASSPLDGRATEAFF.

The chain employs TRBV7-2 and TRBJ2-6; D is undetermined. This CDR3 comprises 12 residues. The ends were cut back, 11 bases at V and 4 bases at J, with 9 bases in the middle. In germline, CDR1 is SGHTA, CDR2 FQGNSA. The CDR3 reads CALLRGANVLTF. The DNA of the CDR3 is TGTGCCCTCCTGAGGGGGGCCAACGTCCTGACTTTC.

The chain couples TRBV4-1 to TRBJ1-2, with 7 bases fitting TRBD1. This CDR3 is built from 19 residues. The V segment lost 5 bases and the J segment 3 bases; nucleotides outside the gene matches: 21. Germline V gene data show CDR1 as MGHRA and CDR2 as YSYEKL. CDR3 bases: TGCGCCAGCAGCGCCTTCCACAGGGGAGGTATTCGGAGTGACTATGGCTACACCTTC. Encoded protein: CASSAFHRGGIRSDYGYTF.

The V gene is TRBV6-2 or TRBV6-3, the J gene TRBJ2-3, with 11 bases that match TRBD2. J gave up 0 bases and V 2 bases, and 10 bases lay outside the gene matches. The CDR3 runs to 19 residues. CDR1 and CDR2 from the germline V gene are MNHEY and SVGEGT. CDR3 coding DNA: TGTGCCAGCAGTTACCGGGGGAGACTAGCGGGGCTTAGCACAGATACGCAGTATTTT. The encoded protein is CASSYRGRLAGLSTDTQYF.

The chain has TRBV5-1 and TRBJ2-5; the match to TRBD2 covers 8 bases. This CDR3 has 14 amino acids. V dropped 1 base and J dropped 4; count of bases not matched to a gene: 3. CDR1 and CDR2 (germline): SGHRS, YFSETQ. CDR3 region: CASSLTGGRETQYF. CDR3 DNA: TGCGCCAGCAGCTTGACGGGAGGGCGAGAGACCCAGTACTTC.

This rearrangement joins TRBV19 to TRBJ1-4; no clear D. In germline, CDR1 is LNHDA, CDR2 SQIVND (reference sequence). V dropped 10 bases and J dropped 8 bases, with 11 bases sitting between them. The CDR3 runs 11 residues. The CDR3 here is CATRRGEKLFF. The CDR3 region has the DNA TGTGCCACCCGAAGAGGGGAAAAACTGTTTTTT.

The chain is built from TRBV7-9 and TRBJ2-5; D is uncertain. CDR3 size: 13 residues. Germline values: CDR1 SEHNR, CDR2 FQNEAQ (reference sequence). V lost 2 bases to trimming and J lost 5 bases, with 9 bases between them. CDR3 DNA: TGTGCCAGCAGCTTACCTCCGCAGGAGACCCAGTACTTC. This sequence encodes CASSLPPQETQYF.

J is TRBJ2-1 and V is TRBV30, with D possibly being TRBD2 (5 bases). The germline V and J ends were trimmed by 0 bases and 7 bases, with 10 bases remaining between them. Germline CDR1 and CDR2: GTSNPN and SVGIG (reference sequence). CDR3 length: 13 residues. In DNA, the CDR3 is TGTGCCTGGAGTGTACTAGAGTGGAATGAGCAGTTCTTC. Amino acid sequence: CAWSVLEWNEQFF.

V usage is TRBV5-8 and J usage is TRBJ2-4; 8 positions match TRBD2. J gave up 8 bases and V 4 bases, and 14 bases lay outside the gene matches. The germline CDR1 and CDR2 sequences are SGHTS and YDEGEE. This CDR3 contains 16 residues. CDR3 sequence: CASSPFLAGEMYIQYF. The CDR3 bases are TGTGCCAGCAGCCCGTTTCTAGCGGGTGAGATGTACATTCAGTACTTC.

The chain carries TRBV6-6 and TRBJ1-5; D uncertain. The V gene lost 4 bases and the J gene lost 7 bases, with 11 bases spanning the gap. The CDR3 is 13 amino acids. Germline CDR1 MNHNY, CDR2 SVGAGI (reference sequence). This chain's CDR3 is CASSLPLRQPQHF. CDR3 in DNA: TGTGCCAGCAGTTTGCCTTTACGGCAGCCCCAGCATTTT.

The chain joins TRBV7-2 to TRBJ1-5; 7 bases are shared with TRBD1. The V gene's germline CDR1 is SGHTA and CDR2 FQGNSA. This CDR3 region has 19 residues. V gave up 1 base and J gave up 2 bases; unmatched junction bases: 14. CDR3 nucleotides: TGTGCCAGCAGCTTAGGGTGGGGCCAGGGGGAATTCGGCAATCAGCCCCAGCATTTT. Encoded protein: CASSLGWGQGEFGNQPQHF.

The V gene is TRBV19, the J gene TRBJ1-5; no reliable D call. In germline, CDR1 is LNHDA, CDR2 SQIVND (reference sequence). The CDR3 is 14 amino acids. Trimming took off 5 bases at V and 0 bases at J, with 8 bases between the two ends. CDR3 residues: CASSFQYSNQPQHF. Here the CDR3 DNA reads TGTGCCAGTAGTTTCCAGTATAGCAATCAGCCCCAGCATTTT.

V usage is TRBV6-1 and J usage is TRBJ1-6; 10 bases map to TRBD1. CDR3 size: 18 residues. The junction had 14 bases not matched to a gene; V was cut back by 4 bases and J by 8 bases. CDR1 MNHNS and CDR2 SASEGT come from the germline V gene. CDR3 amino acids: CASSADRGGPGKDSPLHF. The CDR3 bases are TGTGCCAGCAGTGCGGACAGGGGGGGGCCCGGAAAGGATTCACCCCTCCACTTT.

The chain couples TRBV5-5 to TRBJ2-5; 10 bases align to TRBD1. The J segment lost 1 base and the V segment lost 4 bases, leaving 7 bases of the junction unmatched. Germline-derived CDR1 and CDR2 are SGHKS and YYEKEE (reference sequence). CDR3 length: 16 residues. The CDR3 sequence: CASSLRTGGTQETQYF. The DNA of the CDR3 is TGTGCCAGCAGCCTCCGGACAGGGGGGACCCAAGAGACCCAGTACTTC.

The chain employs TRBV6-4 and TRBJ2-1; 7 bases map to TRBD2. There are 15 residues in the CDR3. Germline V gene data show CDR1 as MRHNA and CDR2 as SNTAGT. J was trimmed by 2 bases and V by 5 bases; bases with no gene match: 6. The CDR3 sequence: CASSNGAGAYNEQFF. CDR3 in DNA: TGTGCCAGCAGTAACGGGGCGGGAGCCTACAATGAGCAGTTCTTC.

This chain joins TRBV9 and TRBJ2-5, with 8 nucleotides matching TRBD1. The CDR3 is 14 amino acids. V shed 4 bases and J 4 bases; nucleotides not matched to a gene: 6. Germline CDR1 SGDLS, CDR2 YYNGEE. The CDR3 sequence is CASSTGQGTETQYF. The CDR3 DNA follows: TGTGCCAGCAGCACCGGACAGGGTACAGAGACCCAGTACTTC.

For the CDR3, the DNA is TGTGCCAGCAGCTTAGGTCCAGGGCCCCTCTACACTGAAGCTTTCTTT. It encodes CASSLGPGPLYTEAFF. This chain links TRBV7-2 with TRBJ1-1; possible D gene TRBD1, 5 bases. V lost 1 base, J lost 3 bases, and 15 bases lay in between. The germline CDR1 and CDR2 sequences are SGHTA and FQGNSA. The CDR3 spans 16 residues.

This sequence joins TRBV10-3 and TRBJ1-5, with unresolved D. V lost 3 bases, J lost 7 bases, and 10 bases lay in between. The CDR3 length is 13 residues. In germline, CDR1 is ENHRY, CDR2 SYGVKD. The CDR3 DNA reads as TGTGCCATCAGTGAACGGGTTGCACAGCCCCAGCATTTT. Protein: CAISERVAQPQHF.

The rearrangement joins TRBV7-2 to TRBJ2-3; 12 positions agree with TRBD2. CDR1 is SGHTA, CDR2 FQGNSA, per germline. The ends lost 2 bases at V and 14 bases at J; junction bases unmatched: 8. The CDR3 extends over 14 amino acids. The CDR3 nucleotides are TGTGCCAGCAGCTTAAGCCCTAGCGGGGGGGCCTGGTATTTT. Encoded protein: CASSLSPSGGAWYF.

J is TRBJ2-1 and V is TRBV9, with D perhaps TRBD1 (6 bases). V lost 0 bases, J lost 7 bases, and 11 bases lay in between. The germline gives CDR1 SGDLS, CDR2 YYNGEE. The CDR3 is 14 amino acids. CDR3 coding DNA: TGTGCCAGCAGCGTAGGCGTAGGGGGAAATGAGCAGTTCTTC. Protein product: CASSVGVGGNEQFF.

This clone was seen more than once but under ten times. The chain employs TRBV3-1 (or the pseudogene TRBV3-2) and TRBJ2-1; 9 bases match TRBD2. The germline V gene has CDR1 LGHDT and CDR2 YNNKEL (reference sequence). The J segment lost 5 bases and the V segment lost 4 bases, leaving 6 bases of the junction unmatched. CDR3 length: 15 amino acids. The CDR3: CASSLSGGSHNEQFF. The CDR3 bases are TGTGCCAGCAGCCTTAGCGGGGGATCACACAATGAGCAGTTCTTC.

This chain joins TRBV20-1 and TRBJ1-1; D possibly corresponds to TRBD1 (6 bases). CDR1 and CDR2 (germline): DFQATT, SNEGSKA (reference sequence). V lost 3 bases and J 9 bases, leaving 17 bases between the germline ends. CDR3 length: 13 amino acids. The CDR3 reads CSASAGRGGQAFF. Written as DNA, the CDR3 is TGCAGTGCTAGTGCCGGGCGGGGGGGCCAAGCTTTCTTT.

The V and J genes are TRBV6-5 and TRBJ1-5, with 7 bases aligning to TRBD1. The CDR3 sequence is 15 residues long. Germline V gene sequence: CDR1 MNHEY, CDR2 SVGAGI. V dropped 6 bases and J dropped 6; count of bases not matched to a gene: 11. The CDR3 loop reads CASSVRQGWGQPQHF. CDR3 DNA: TGTGCCAGCAGCGTAAGACAGGGTTGGGGTCAGCCCCAGCATTTT.

The CDR3 nucleotides read TGTGCCAGCAGTCCTATTGGAGACAGGGGGGACACCGGGGAGCTGTTTTTT. It translates to CASSPIGDRGDTGELFF. The V and J genes are TRBV6-6 and TRBJ2-2; 9 bases map to TRBD1. This CDR3 has 17 amino acids. Germline CDR1 is MNHNY and CDR2 is SVGAGI (reference sequence). The trim removed 5 bases at V and 3 bases at J, leaving 10 bases unmatched.